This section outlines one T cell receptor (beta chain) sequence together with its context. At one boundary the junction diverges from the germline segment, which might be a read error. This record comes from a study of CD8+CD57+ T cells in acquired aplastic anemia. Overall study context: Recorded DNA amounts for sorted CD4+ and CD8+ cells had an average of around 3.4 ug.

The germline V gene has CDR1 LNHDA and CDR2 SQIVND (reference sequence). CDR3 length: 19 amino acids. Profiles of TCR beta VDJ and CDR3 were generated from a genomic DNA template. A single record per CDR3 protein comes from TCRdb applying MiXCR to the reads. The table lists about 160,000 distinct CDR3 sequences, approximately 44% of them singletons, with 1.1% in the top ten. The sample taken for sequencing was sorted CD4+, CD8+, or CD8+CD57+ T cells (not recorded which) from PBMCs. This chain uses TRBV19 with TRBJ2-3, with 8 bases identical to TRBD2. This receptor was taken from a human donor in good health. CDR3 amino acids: CASSPRRGSAGGNTDTHYF. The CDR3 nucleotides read TGTGCCAGTAGTCCCCGACGAGGTTCTGCGGGGGGCAACACAGATACGCACTATTTT.